This TCR beta chain was profiled in a study of T-cell memory formation after mild COVID-19. Study as a whole: TCR clusters were mostly confined to one donor each.

This clonotype came up a few times. What it binds is not known. Germline assignment: CDR1 DFQATT and CDR2 SNEGSKA (reference sequence). CDR3 size: 14 residues. V lost 2 bases and J 0 bases, leaving 10 bases between the germline ends. Overall study findings and caveats: Clones contracting across day 15 to 85 had a balanced CD4/CD8 profile; later expanding clones leaned CD4+. Contracting CD4+ clones lay largely in CM and EM, with CD8+ ones residing in EMRA.

After 5'RACE with constant-segment primers, TCR alpha and TCR beta cDNA libraries carrying sample barcodes and UMIs were obtained. MiXCR, applied by TCRdb to the 5' RACE reads, yields one record per CDR3 protein. The data show roughly 350,000 distinct CDR3 sequences, 25% to 30% seen once. V usage is TRBV20-1 and J usage is TRBJ1-1, with D unresolved. Sequencing was carried out using PBMCs or a T cell subset sorted from them (not recorded which). The sequence came from an adult woman who had mild COVID-19 (a few samples of this study predate the infection). Cell type and time point are not known. Here the CDR3 reads CSARQPSMNTEAFF. Here the CDR3 DNA reads TGCAGTGCTAGACAGCCCAGCATGAACACTGAAGCTTTCTTT.